Shown below are 23 T cell receptor beta chains from a single sample sequenced in a study of T cells after yellow fever vaccination. TCRdb re-derived calls from the 5' RACE reads in MiXCR, one entry per CDR3 protein. The sample lists under 550,000 distinct CDR3 sequences, 21% seen once, with about 17% in the top ten. Source: PBMCs, taken roughly 20 days after the first yellow fever vaccination. The origin of the receptors is a man between 18 and 35 years old who received the YFV17D yellow fever vaccine.

This clonotype was seen repeatedly, ten times or more. The J gene is TRBJ1-1, the V gene TRBV5-1; D is ambiguous. The germline V and J ends were trimmed by 0 bases and 4 bases, with 10 bases remaining between them. Germline CDR1 SGHRS, CDR2 YFSETQ. The CDR3 loop spans 14 amino acids. The CDR3 is CASSLDDWGTEAFF. The CDR3, as DNA: TGCGCCAGCAGCTTGGACGATTGGGGCACTGAAGCTTTCTTT.

The table lists this clonotype with a few counts. The V and J genes are TRBV27 and TRBJ2-7, with 9 bases aligning to TRBD1. J gave up 1 base and V 7 bases, and 8 bases lay outside the gene matches. The CDR3 has 15 residues. Germline CDR1 and CDR2: MNHEY and SMNVEV (reference sequence). The CDR3 protein is CASTSTGTGSYEQYF. DNA of the CDR3: TGTGCCAGCACCTCCACCGGGACAGGGTCCTACGAGCAGTACTTC.

The chain has TRBV20-1 and TRBJ2-2; D is unclear. Germline-derived CDR1 and CDR2 are DFQATT and SNEGSKA (reference sequence). This CDR3 comprises 13 residues. V lost 1 base to trimming and J lost 9 bases, with 12 bases between them. The DNA of the CDR3 is TGCAGTGCTAGAGGGACCCGGCGCCGGGAGCTGTTTTTT. It is translated as CSARGTRRRELFF.

This clonotype showed up just a few times. The chain has TRBV5-6 and TRBJ2-7; TRBD1 might be the D (7 bases). With 0 bases removed from V and 5 bases from J, the gap between germline ends came to 18 bases. The V gene's germline CDR1 is SGHDT and CDR2 YYEEEE. The CDR3 extends over 16 amino acids. For the CDR3, the DNA is TGTGCCAGCAGCTTGGAATATGACAGGGACTGCCACGAGCAGTACGTC. It translates to CASSLEYDRDCHEQYV.

This clonotype was counted between two and nine times. The chain employs TRBV5-4 and TRBJ2-1; TRBD1 matches 9 bases. Germline CDR1 reads SGHNT; CDR2 reads YYREEE (reference sequence). The ends lost 3 bases at V and 4 bases at J; junction bases unmatched: 5. This CDR3 spans 15 amino acids. CDR3 loop: CASSWDREFYNEQFF. Here the CDR3 DNA reads TGTGCCAGCAGCTGGGACAGGGAGTTTTACAATGAGCAGTTCTTC.

The CDR3 sequence: CSDRDREGTDTQYF. Written as DNA, the CDR3 is TGCAGTGACCGGGACAGGGAAGGCACAGATACGCAGTATTTT. The chain couples TRBV20-1 to TRBJ2-3, with TRBD1 matching 9 bases. The length of the CDR3 is 14 residues. Unmatched junction bases numbered 6, after V lost 7 bases and J lost 1 base. CDR1 is DFQATT, CDR2 SNEGSKA, per germline (reference sequence).

This clonotype showed up just a few times. The chain couples TRBV6-2 or TRBV6-3 to TRBJ2-7; 8 bases agree with TRBD2. The V segment lost 6 bases and the J segment 3 bases; nucleotides outside the gene matches: 4. The CDR3 is 13 residues long. Germline V gene lookup returns CDR1 MNHEY and CDR2 SVGEGT. This chain's CDR3 is CASSGGVNYEQYV. DNA of the CDR3: TGTGCCAGCAGCGGGGGGGTAAACTACGAGCAGTACGTC.

The chain has TRBV4-2 and TRBJ2-3; 7 positions agree with TRBD2. V was clipped by 3 bases and J by 6 bases; unmatched bases: 9. Looked up from germline, CDR1 is LGHNA and CDR2 is YNFKEQ. CDR3 length: 15 residues. The CDR3 nucleotides read TGTGCCAGCAGCCACTCCAGCGGGGCGGGTGATACGCAGTATTTT. It is translated as CASSHSSGAGDTQYF.

This clonotype was counted between two and nine times. The genes are TRBV24-1 and TRBJ2-3; TRBD2 matches 11 bases. Germline V gene data show CDR1 as KGHDR and CDR2 as SFDVKD. The CDR3 consists of 13 residues. The junction had 3 bases not matched to a gene; V was cut back by 10 bases and J by 4 bases. The CDR3 spells CATSSGGADTQYF. CDR3 DNA sequence: TGTGCCACAAGTAGCGGGGGGGCAGATACGCAGTATTTT.

The rearrangement uses TRBV4-1 and TRBJ2-2, with 9 bases lining up with TRBD2. V trimming: 2 bases; J trimming: 0 bases; junction bases outside the gene matches: 1. The CDR3 extends over 16 amino acids. Germline V gives CDR1 MGHRA, CDR2 YSYEKL. The CDR3, as DNA: TGCGCCAGCAGCCAACTAGCGGGGACGAACACCGGGGAGCTGTTTTTT. It specifies CASSQLAGTNTGELFF.

The rearrangement links TRBV28 to TRBJ2-1; 10 bases are a match to TRBD2. V shed 4 bases and J 5 bases; nucleotides not matched to a gene: 5. CDR3 length equals 15 residues. The germline V gene has CDR1 MDHEN and CDR2 SYDVKM. Here the CDR3 DNA reads TGTGCCAGCAGTTGGCTAGCGGGGGATGACAATGAGCAGTTCTTC. Its protein is CASSWLAGDDNEQFF.

This clonotype occurred a few times. The CDR3 region is CASSQASPGQGISWEQFF. DNA for the CDR3: TGTGCCAGCAGCCAAGCAAGTCCGGGACAGGGAATCTCTTGGGAGCAGTTCTTC. This chain connects TRBV3-1 to TRBJ2-1; TRBD1 matches 9 bases. The V gene end was trimmed by 1 base and the J gene end by 10 bases; junction bases not matched to a gene: 17. The germline V gene has CDR1 LGHDT and CDR2 YNNKEL (reference sequence). There are 18 residues in the CDR3.

This clonotype was observed a handful of times. The chain employs TRBV7-8 and TRBJ2-5, with D possibly being TRBD1 (5 bases). Germline V gene sequence: CDR1 SGHVS, CDR2 FQNEAQ. The germline V and J ends were trimmed by 4 bases and 3 bases, with 9 bases remaining between them. The CDR3 loop spans 13 amino acids. CDR3 region: CASSWGGEETQYF. As DNA, the CDR3 is TGTGCCAGCAGCTGGGGCGGAGAAGAGACCCAGTACTTC.

The chain combines TRBV6-2 or TRBV6-3 with TRBJ2-2; D is unclear. Germline values: CDR1 MNHEY, CDR2 SVGEGT. Deletions cut 6 bases from V and 6 bases from J, with 11 bases between. The CDR3 is made up of 13 amino acids. The CDR3 DNA is TGTGCCAGCAGCCAAGGGCTAGCCGGGGAGCTGTTTTTT. This gives the protein CASSQGLAGELFF.

This clonotype occurred a few times. This chain links TRBV5-1 with TRBJ1-6; 8 nucleotides line up with TRBD1. The CDR3 loop spans 14 amino acids. J gave up 8 bases and V 4 bases, and 5 bases lay outside the gene matches. Germline lookup yields CDR1 SGHRS and CDR2 YFSETQ. The CDR3 protein is CASSPDRDYSPLHF. CDR3 DNA: TGCGCCAGCAGCCCGGACAGGGATTATTCACCCCTCCACTTT.

In its sample, this clonotype was seen a few times. This CDR3 reads CSVETPTYNEQFF. CDR3 nucleotide sequence: TGCAGCGTTGAGACCCCGACCTACAATGAGCAGTTCTTC. V gene TRBV29-1 combines with J gene TRBJ2-1; D not certain. In germline, CDR1 is SQVTM, CDR2 ANQGSEA. The CDR3 spans 13 residues. V dropped 3 bases and J dropped 2 bases, with 8 bases sitting between them.

This clonotype appeared many times. V usage is TRBV7-9 and J usage is TRBJ2-1; 7 nucleotides agree with TRBD1. The CDR3 totals 14 residues. CDR1 is SEHNR and CDR2 is FQNEAQ in the germline V gene (reference sequence). V dropped 8 bases and J dropped 0; count of bases not matched to a gene: 4. CDR3 nucleotides: TGTGCCAGCGGATCAGGGGGCTCCTACAATGAGCAGTTCTTC. It specifies CASGSGGSYNEQFF. The entire variable domain, with the rest obtained from reference TRBV7-9 and TRBJ2-1, is as follows: DTGVSQNPRHKITKRGQNVTFRCDPISEHNRLYWYRQTLGQGPEFLTYFQNEAQLEKSRLLSDRFSAERPKGSFSTLEIQRTEQGDSAMYLCASGSGGSYNEQFFGPGTRLTVL.

This rearrangement joins TRBV6-2 or TRBV6-3 to TRBJ2-7; 10 nucleotides align to TRBD2. CDR3 length equals 15 residues. CDR1 is MNHEY and CDR2 is SVGEGT in the germline V gene. The junction had 4 bases not matched to a gene; V was cut back by 2 bases and J by 3 bases. In nucleotides, the CDR3 is TGTGCCAGCAGTTACGGGCTAGCGGGGGACTACGAGCAGTACTTC. It specifies CASSYGLAGDYEQYF.

This clonotype occurred a few times. The V and J genes are TRBV20-1 and TRBJ2-2, with TRBD1 matching 7 bases. Germline CDR1 DFQATT, CDR2 SNEGSKA (reference sequence). V trimming: 3 bases; J trimming: 0 bases; junction bases outside the gene matches: 16. The CDR3 runs to 19 residues. Here the CDR3 reads CSASGWTGALNANTGELFF. Here the CDR3 DNA reads TGCAGTGCTAGTGGTTGGACAGGAGCATTAAACGCGAACACCGGGGAGCTGTTTTTT.

The CDR3 reads CASNIISRTGVYNEQFF. The CDR3 DNA is TGTGCCAGCAACATCATTTCCCGGACAGGGGTATACAATGAGCAGTTCTTC. This chain links TRBV28 with TRBJ2-1, with 9 bases matching TRBD1. The V gene end was trimmed by 7 bases and the J gene end by 4 bases; junction bases not matched to a gene: 14. Germline V gene data show CDR1 as MDHEN and CDR2 as SYDVKM. The CDR3 totals 17 residues. The whole variable domain, remainder taken from reference TRBV28 and TRBJ2-1, is DVKVTQSSRYLVKRTGEKVFLECVQDMDHENMFWYRQDPGLGLRLIYFSYDVKMKEKGDIPEGYSVSREKKERFSLILESASTNQTSMYLCASNIISRTGVYNEQFFGPGTRLTVL.

The CDR3 is CATSRGSFYQPQHF. The CDR3 nucleotides read TGTGCCACCAGCAGAGGATCTTTTTATCAGCCCCAGCATTTT. The rearrangement uses TRBV15 and TRBJ1-5; D is unclear. CDR3 length: 14 residues. From germline, CDR1 is LNHNV and CDR2 YYDKDF (reference sequence). V was clipped by 1 base and J by 5 bases, with 9 bases between them.

This clonotype was seen only a few times. V is TRBV7-2 and J is TRBJ2-3; D is ambiguous. The CDR3 is 13 residues long. From germline, CDR1 is SGHTA and CDR2 FQGNSA. With 2 bases removed from V and 11 bases from J, the gap between germline ends came to 14 bases. The CDR3 nucleotides are TGTGCCAGCAGCTTAATCGACGGGTCTGAGCAGTATTTT. This sequence encodes CASSLIDGSEQYF. The whole variable domain, filled in from reference TRBV7-2 and TRBJ2-3, reads GAGVSQSPSNKVTEKGKDVELRCDPISGHTALYWYRQSLGQGLEFLIYFQGNSAPDKSGLPSDRFSAERTGGSVSTLTIQRTQQEDSAVYLCASSLIDGSEQYFGPGTRLTVL.

Remarks on this clonotype: One end of the junction fails to match germline, which may point to a read error. The CDR3 DNA sequence: TGTGCCAGCAGACAACAGGGGGGCGATGGCTACATCTTC. Amino acid sequence: CASRQQGGDGYIF. The chain recombines TRBV6-1 with TRBJ1-2; 8 bases map to TRBD1. Germline CDR1 is MNHNS and CDR2 is SASEGT. This CDR3 has 13 residues.